The next 23 T cell receptor beta chains were all read from a single sample in a study of T-cell memory formation after mild COVID-19. TCRdb re-derived calls from the 5' RACE reads in MiXCR, one entry per CDR3 protein. The data contain around 300,000 distinct CDR3 sequences, roughly an eighth of them singletons. Input material: PBMCs or a T cell subset sorted from them (not recorded which). The receptor source for this set is a man between 18 and 29 years old who had mild COVID-19 (a few samples of this study predate the infection). Cell type and time point are not known.

The chain is built from TRBV4-3 and TRBJ2-3, with TRBD2 matching over 12 bases. The CDR3 spans 15 residues. Trimming cost V 5 bases and J 6 bases; bases outside gene matches: 6. Germline-derived CDR1 and CDR2 are LGHNA and YSLEER. The CDR3 sequence is CASSKSGTSGDTQYF. CDR3 DNA sequence: TGCGCCAGCAGCAAATCCGGGACTAGCGGGGATACGCAGTATTTT.

This clonotype was recorded many times. The chain employs TRBV9 and TRBJ2-7; 7 bases agree with TRBD1. Losses at the gene ends were 3 bases for V and 6 bases for J; bases not matched to a gene: 6. Germline lookup yields CDR1 SGDLS and CDR2 YYNGEE. The CDR3 spans 13 residues. CDR3 DNA sequence: TGTGCCAGCAGCGCAGAGGGACAGCGCGAGCAGTACTTC. Translated, it gives CASSAEGQREQYF.

The CDR3 coding sequence is TGTGCGAGCGGGCGGCAGGAGGTTTACAATGAGCAGTTCTTC. It encodes CASGRQEVYNEQFF. This chain uses TRBV7-9 with TRBJ2-1, with a tentative D call TRBD2 (6 bases). CDR3 length: 14 residues. Germline V CDR1 and CDR2: SEHNR, FQNEAQ (reference sequence).

The chain joins TRBV7-2 to TRBJ2-5; D is undetermined. Between the trimmed V and J ends, which lost 2 bases and 5 bases, there was a span of 15 bases. From germline, CDR1 is SGHTA and CDR2 FQGNSA. The CDR3 runs 15 residues. The CDR3 DNA sequence: TGTGCCAGCAGCTTAATGGGGTCCCCTGGGGAGACCCAGTACTTC. Protein product: CASSLMGSPGETQYF.

This clonotype was counted only a few times. The rearrangement joins TRBV19 to TRBJ1-6; a possible D gene is TRBD1 (6 bases). The germline CDR1 and CDR2 sequences are LNHDA and SQIVND (reference sequence). This CDR3 contains 17 residues. Trimming left V 9 bases short and J 0 bases short, with 18 bases between. CDR3 residues: CASHPGHMLSYNSPLHF. The CDR3 DNA is TGTGCCAGCCACCCGGGACACATGCTCTCCTATAATTCACCCCTCCACTTT.

The chain couples TRBV13 to TRBJ1-2; TRBD1 might be the D (5 bases). V lost 5 bases and J 6 bases, leaving 25 bases between the germline ends. This CDR3 comprises 17 residues. The germline gives CDR1 PRHDT, CDR2 FYEKMQ (reference sequence). CDR3 protein: CASSPYRAGLSEDGYTF. In nucleotides, the CDR3 is TGTGCCAGCAGCCCATACCGCGCGGGACTGAGCGAGGATGGCTACACCTTC.

In this sample, this clonotype turned up a few times. The rearrangement joins TRBV4-1 to TRBJ1-1; 9 bases match TRBD1. The CDR3 extends over 16 amino acids. The germline V gene encodes CDR1 MGHRA and CDR2 YSYEKL. The V gene end was trimmed by 4 bases and the J gene end by 6 bases; junction bases not matched to a gene: 12. The DNA for the CDR3 is TGCGCCAGCAGCCCCAAACAGGGGGCATTATTCTCTGAAGCTTTCTTT. It encodes CASSPKQGALFSEAFF.

V gene TRBV7-9 combines with J gene TRBJ1-6; unclear D gene. The germline V and J ends were trimmed by 2 bases and 7 bases, with 12 bases remaining between them. Germline V gene sequence: CDR1 SEHNR, CDR2 FQNEAQ (reference sequence). This CDR3 has 15 residues. Here the CDR3 reads CASSLRVSGNSPLHF. Here the CDR3 DNA reads TGTGCCAGCAGCTTACGGGTTTCGGGAAATTCACCCCTCCACTTT.

This chain uses TRBV25-1 with TRBJ1-2; D not resolved. The CDR3 sequence is 14 residues long. V dropped 1 base and J dropped 2 bases, with 8 bases sitting between them. Germline CDR1 reads MGHDK; CDR2 reads SYGVNS. The DNA of the CDR3 is TGTGCCAGCAGTGAATCGGGCAAGAACTATGGCTACACCTTC. Translating gives CASSESGKNYGYTF.

This clonotype was counted only a few times. The chain couples TRBV6-5 to TRBJ2-3; a possible D gene is TRBD2 (7 bases). Trimming shortened V by 6 bases and J by 3 bases, and 13 bases separated the two germline ends. This CDR3 has 14 amino acids. CDR1 MNHEY and CDR2 SVGAGI come from the germline V gene. Written as DNA, the CDR3 is TGTGCCAGCAGAGGGCGGGGGCTTACAGATACGCAGTATTTT. Translation gives CASRGRGLTDTQYF.

The chain employs TRBV6-2 or TRBV6-3 and TRBJ2-6, with 7 bases fitting TRBD2. Per the germline V gene, CDR1 is MNHEY and CDR2 is SVGEGT. V was pared by 2 bases and J by 3 bases, with 1 base of the junction left unmatched. The CDR3 is 15 residues long. In nucleotides, the CDR3 is TGTGCCAGCAGTTACGGGAGGGTTGGGGCCAACGTCCTGACTTTC. Translation gives CASSYGRVGANVLTF.

V is TRBV7-8 and J is TRBJ2-3; D not resolved. CDR3 length equals 14 residues. V lost 5 bases to trimming and J lost 4 bases, with 13 bases between them. Per germline, CDR1 SGHVS and CDR2 FQNEAQ. This chain's CDR3 is CASSPRRISDTQYF. In DNA, the CDR3 is TGTGCCAGCAGCCCTCGGAGAATCTCAGATACGCAGTATTTT.

The CDR3 loop reads CASSPRFMKPQHF. DNA for the CDR3: TGTGCCAGCAGCCCCCGATTCATGAAGCCCCAGCATTTT. V and J are TRBV3-1 and TRBJ1-5; D is ambiguous. CDR3 length: 13 residues. Trimming cost V 4 bases and J 8 bases, with 12 bases left between them. CDR1 and CDR2 from the germline V gene are LGHDT and YNNKEL (reference sequence).

This clonotype was seen repeatedly, ten times or more. The chain is built from TRBV12-3 or TRBV12-4 and TRBJ2-7; 10 bases align to TRBD1. The CDR3 has 14 amino acids. V trimming: 5 bases; J trimming: 2 bases; junction bases outside the gene matches: 3. CDR3 amino acids: CASSHGQGAYEQYF. The DNA for the CDR3 is TGTGCCAGCAGTCACGGACAGGGGGCCTACGAGCAGTACTTC.

This clonotype showed up just a few times. This chain joins TRBV18 and TRBJ1-1; no clear D gene. CDR3 size: 14 residues. Trimming shortened V by 5 bases and J by 3 bases, and 13 bases separated the two germline ends. The V gene's germline CDR1 is KGHSH and CDR2 LQKENI. The DNA for the CDR3 is TGTGCCAGCTCATCCGAAGGGTCCTACACTGAAGCTTTCTTT. It specifies CASSSEGSYTEAFF. The whole variable domain, remainder taken from reference TRBV18 and TRBJ1-1, is NAGVMQNPRHLVRRRGQEARLRCSPMKGHSHVYWYRQLPEEGLKFMVYLQKENIIDESGMPKERFSAEFPKEGPSILRIQQVVRGDSAAYFCASSSEGSYTEAFFGQGTRLTVV.

This clonotype was seen more than once but under ten times. The V gene is TRBV7-2, the J gene TRBJ1-1, with D perhaps matching TRBD1 (6 bases). V lost 5 bases and J lost 11, with 15 bases in between. The CDR3 is 12 amino acids. In germline, CDR1 is SGHTA, CDR2 FQGNSA. The CDR3 sequence: CASSPAPRGAFF. As DNA, the CDR3 is TGTGCCAGCAGCCCCGCCCCAAGGGGGGCTTTCTTT.

In its sample, this clonotype was seen a few times. The V gene is TRBV6-5, the J gene TRBJ2-1, with D tentatively TRBD1 or TRBD2 (7 bases each). Germline values: CDR1 MNHEY, CDR2 SVGAGI. The CDR3 has 13 amino acids. V was clipped by 7 bases and J by 8 bases, with 15 bases between them. CDR3 amino acids: CASKKAGGDEQFF. CDR3 bases: TGTGCCAGCAAGAAAGCAGGGGGGGATGAGCAGTTCTTC.

The rearrangement links TRBV5-1 to TRBJ2-1, with 10 positions matching TRBD2. Germline V gives CDR1 SGHRS, CDR2 YFSETQ. J was trimmed by 7 bases and V by 1 base; bases with no gene match: 2. CDR3 length: 14 amino acids. CDR3 sequence (DNA): TGCGCCAGCAGCTTGAGCGGGGGGGCGAATGAGCAGTTCTTC. As protein: CASSLSGGANEQFF.

This clonotype was counted at least ten times. The gene calls are TRBV7-9 and TRBJ1-4; a possible D gene is TRBD1 (5 bases). The CDR3 length is 13 residues. V lost 7 bases and J lost 4, with 10 bases in between. Germline V gene data show CDR1 as SEHNR and CDR2 as FQNEAQ (reference sequence). CDR3 amino acids: CASTPGFNEKLFF. CDR3 coding DNA: TGTGCCAGCACCCCAGGGTTTAATGAAAAACTGTTTTTT.

The V gene is TRBV5-1, the J gene TRBJ2-2; D perhaps matches TRBD2 (5 bases). V was shortened by 7 bases and J by 1 base, with 8 bases between the two germline ends. The length of the CDR3 is 13 residues. Germline values: CDR1 SGHRS, CDR2 YFSETQ. The DNA of the CDR3 is TGCGCCAGCGGTGCGGGGAACACCGGGGAGCTGTTTTTT. The encoded protein is CASGAGNTGELFF.

This clonotype was found a few times. V usage is TRBV7-9 and J usage is TRBJ1-1; D gene ambiguous. The V end was cut by 0 bases, the J end by 4 bases, with 9 bases between. CDR3 length: 14 residues. The germline V gene encodes CDR1 SEHNR and CDR2 FQNEAQ (reference sequence). CDR3 protein: CASSLAGRRTEAFF. In DNA, the CDR3 is TGTGCCAGCAGCTTAGCGGGGAGGCGCACTGAAGCTTTCTTT.

The gene calls are TRBV5-1 and TRBJ1-2; no reliable D call. V lost 2 bases and J lost 5, with 10 bases in between. The CDR3 has 13 residues. Germline values: CDR1 SGHRS, CDR2 YFSETQ. DNA of the CDR3: TGCGCCAGCAGCTTCAACGGGGAATATGGCTACACCTTC. Protein sequence: CASSFNGEYGYTF.

The chain employs TRBV7-9 and TRBJ2-5; possible D gene TRBD1, 5 bases. There are 14 residues in the CDR3. Germline CDR1 and CDR2: SEHNR and FQNEAQ (reference sequence). Trimming took 5 bases from V and 2 from J, leaving 12 bases between them. The CDR3 DNA reads as TGTGCCAGCAGCGTACAGGTGCTTCAAGAGACCCAGTACTTC. It is translated as CASSVQVLQETQYF.